Presented here are 22 T cell receptor beta chains from one specimen sequenced in a study of blood T cell repertoires in COVID-19. Measured with immunoSEQ multiplex PCR; TCRdb has only the in-frame clones, and not every one. The profile shows fewer than 350,000 clones, approximately 91% of them singletons. The sequenced material came from PBMCs or T cells enriched from blood (not recorded which). These receptor sequences come from a woman aged 40 to 50 with acute COVID-19.

This chain uses TRBV5-4 with TRBJ2-1; TRBD2 aligns across 11 bases. The CDR3 is 16 amino acids. Germline values: CDR1 SGHNT, CDR2 YYREEE (reference sequence). V shed 4 bases, J shed 7 bases, and the junction held 10 bases outside the gene matches. CDR3 residues: CASSTRSTSGTNEQFF. Here the CDR3 DNA reads TGTGCCAGCAGCACCCGATCGACTAGCGGGACGAATGAGCAGTTCTTC. The variable domain in full, with the rest retrieved from reference TRBV5-4 and TRBJ2-1, is ETGVTQSPTHLIKTRGQQVTLRCSSQSGHNTVSWYQQALGQGPQFIFQYYREEENGRGNFPPRFSGLQFPNYSSELNVNALELDDSALYLCASSTRSTSGTNEQFFGPGTRLTVL.

The chain couples TRBV2 to TRBJ1-2; the D is unclear. V gave up 2 bases and J gave up 5 bases, with 9 bases separating them. Germline V gene sequence: CDR1 SNHLY, CDR2 FYNNEI. The CDR3 covers 13 residues. The CDR3 region has the DNA TGTGCCAGCAGTGAATTGAACAGATATGGCTACACCTTC. It translates to CASSELNRYGYTF. Full variable domain (remainder filled in from reference TRBV2 and TRBJ1-2): EPEVTQTPSHQVTQMGQEVILRCVPISNHLYFYWYRQILGQKVEFLVSFYNNEISEKSEIFDDQFSVERPDGSNFTLKIRSTKLEDSAMYFCASSELNRYGYTFGSGTRLTVV.

The genes are TRBV20-1 and TRBJ1-2; maybe TRBD1 (5 bases). The CDR3 covers 9 residues. From germline, CDR1 is DFQATT and CDR2 SNEGSKA (reference sequence). In DNA form, the CDR3 reads TGCAGGGGGGGCTATGGCTACACCTTC. The encoded protein is CRGGYGYTF.

The chain is built from TRBV15 and TRBJ1-4; D remains ambiguous. V shed 1 base and J shed 0 bases, with 15 bases lying between them. This CDR3 contains 18 residues. From germline, CDR1 is LNHNV and CDR2 YYDKDF (reference sequence). The CDR3 protein is CATSRAHSGRTTNEKLFF. CDR3 in DNA: TGTGCCACCAGCAGAGCACATTCCGGGAGAACAACTAATGAAAAACTGTTTTTT.

The V gene is TRBV6-1, the J gene TRBJ2-1, with TRBD2 matching 11 bases. CDR3 length: 15 residues. CDR1 and CDR2 (germline): MNHNS, SASEGT. The ends lost 2 bases at V and 10 bases at J; junction bases unmatched: 7. The CDR3 sequence: CASSEWTSGPGEQFF. The CDR3 DNA follows: TGTGCCAGCAGTGAATGGACTAGCGGGCCGGGAGAGCAGTTCTTC.

This chain joins TRBV7-9 and TRBJ2-1; 13 bases align to TRBD2. The V gene's germline CDR1 is SEHNR and CDR2 FQNEAQ (reference sequence). V dropped 5 bases and J dropped 6; count of bases not matched to a gene: 7. This CDR3 contains 16 residues. The CDR3 is CASSPGLAGDSNEQFF. In DNA, the CDR3 is TGTGCCAGCAGCCCTGGACTAGCGGGGGACTCCAATGAGCAGTTCTTC.

The chain couples TRBV6-5 to TRBJ2-3; D is possibly TRBD1 (5 bases). From germline, CDR1 is MNHEY and CDR2 SVGAGI. Trimming left V 2 bases short and J 7 bases short, with 16 bases between. This CDR3 has 15 amino acids. CDR3 in amino acids: CASSYGDQGRHTQYF. The CDR3, as DNA: TGTGCCAGCAGTTACGGGGATCAGGGTAGGCATACGCAGTATTTT.

The gene calls are TRBV28 and TRBJ2-7; 10 bases line up with TRBD1. This CDR3 contains 15 residues. Germline V CDR1 and CDR2: MDHEN, SYDVKM. After removal of 4 bases from V and 1 base from J, the junction contained 4 bases not matched to a gene. CDR3 amino acids: CASSSPGQGSYEQYF. Here the CDR3 DNA reads TGTGCCAGCAGTTCTCCGGGACAGGGGTCCTACGAGCAGTACTTC. The full variable domain, rest sourced from reference TRBV28 and TRBJ2-7, is DVKVTQSSRYLVKRTGEKVFLECVQDMDHENMFWYRQDPGLGLRLIYFSYDVKMKEKGDIPEGYSVSREKKERFSLILESASTNQTSMYLCASSSPGQGSYEQYFGPGTRLTVT.

V and J are TRBV14 and TRBJ2-3; 9 positions agree with TRBD2. The germline gives CDR1 SGHDN, CDR2 FVKESK. V dropped 4 bases and J dropped 5; count of bases not matched to a gene: 7. The CDR3 extends over 15 amino acids. For the CDR3, the DNA is TGTGCCAGCAGCCGGGCGGGAGGGCCTAAAGATACGCAGTATTTT. Its translation is CASSRAGGPKDTQYF.

The V and J genes are TRBV3-1 (or the pseudogene TRBV3-2) and TRBJ1-3; 7 positions match TRBD1. J was trimmed by 0 bases and V by 4 bases; bases with no gene match: 6. The CDR3 loop spans 16 amino acids. Germline V gives CDR1 LGHDT, CDR2 YNNKEL (reference sequence). DNA for the CDR3: TGTGCCAGCAGCCTCCGGACAGGAACCTCTGGAAACACCATATATTTT. It codes for CASSLRTGTSGNTIYF.

The chain is built from TRBV6-6 and TRBJ1-2; D may be TRBD1 (6 bases). The CDR3 is 14 residues long. Trimming shortened V by 2 bases and J by 6 bases, and 13 bases separated the two germline ends. Germline CDR1 reads MNHNY; CDR2 reads SVGAGI (reference sequence). The CDR3 DNA reads as TGTGCCAGCAGTTACAGCAGGGGAGATAATGGCTACACCTTC. Protein sequence: CASSYSRGDNGYTF.

CDR3 DNA: TGTGCCAGCAGCCAAGAGTTGACAGGGGGCGGAAACACCATATATTTT. Its protein is CASSQELTGGGNTIYF. The chain carries TRBV3-1 (or the pseudogene TRBV3-2) and TRBJ1-3, with TRBD1 matching over 10 bases. Germline assignment: CDR1 LGHDT and CDR2 YNNKEL (reference sequence). J lost 4 bases, V lost 0 bases, and 3 bases had no gene match. The CDR3 is 16 amino acids.

In its sample, this clone was seen once. V usage is TRBV7-2 and J usage is TRBJ1-5, with no clear D. This CDR3 spans 13 amino acids. V was pared by 5 bases and J by 5 bases, with 10 bases between. Per the germline V gene, CDR1 is SGHTA and CDR2 is FQGNSA. In DNA, the CDR3 is TGTGCCAGCAGCCGCGACGCGGATCAGCCCCAGCATTTT. It yields the protein CASSRDADQPQHF. The whole variable domain, remainder taken from reference TRBV7-2 and TRBJ1-5, is GAGVSQSPSNKVTEKGKDVELRCDPISGHTALYWYRQSLGQGLEFLIYFQGNSAPDKSGLPSDRFSAERTGGSVSTLTIQRTQQEDSAVYLCASSRDADQPQHFGDGTRLSIL.

The rearrangement uses TRBV11-3 and TRBJ2-7; 9 bases are shared with TRBD2. Trimming cost V 5 bases and J 2 bases; bases outside gene matches: 16. This CDR3 is 18 amino acids long. Germline-derived CDR1 and CDR2 are SGHNT and YENEEA. The CDR3, as DNA: TGTGCCAGCAGCCCATTGGTAGCGGGAGTTCAAGCAACCTACGAGCAGTACTTC. Its translation is CASSPLVAGVQATYEQYF.

J is TRBJ2-5 and V is TRBV5-1; 8 nucleotides match TRBD2. V shed 5 bases and J 5 bases; nucleotides not matched to a gene: 11. Germline V CDR1 and CDR2: SGHRS, YFSETQ. This CDR3 spans 15 amino acids. CDR3 bases: TGCGCCAGCAGACACCCGGGACTAGGGGAGGAGACCCAGTACTTC. Translated, it gives CASRHPGLGEETQYF.

The rearrangement uses TRBV18 and TRBJ1-6; D ambiguous. Deletions cut 3 bases from V and 0 bases from J, with 12 bases between. This CDR3 has 17 amino acids. Per the germline V gene, CDR1 is KGHSH and CDR2 is LQKENI. The CDR3 sequence: CASSPAGVSSYNSPLHF. In nucleotides, the CDR3 is TGTGCCAGCTCACCGGCGGGAGTAAGCTCCTATAATTCACCCCTCCACTTT.

The rearrangement joins TRBV7-9 to TRBJ2-1; 7 bases map to TRBD2. From germline, CDR1 is SEHNR and CDR2 FQNEAQ (reference sequence). This CDR3 contains 15 residues. Trimming took 1 base from V and 2 from J; bases not matched to a gene: 2. CDR3 amino acids: CASSLVAGAYNEQFF. CDR3 in DNA: TGTGCCAGCAGCTTAGTTGCGGGAGCCTACAATGAGCAGTTCTTC.

This rearrangement joins TRBV2 to TRBJ1-1; TRBD1 aligns across 7 bases. The CDR3 length is 14 residues. Germline V gene sequence: CDR1 SNHLY, CDR2 FYNNEI. J lost 1 base, V lost 7 bases, and 6 bases had no gene match. CDR3 sequence reads: CASTHDRENTEAFF. As DNA, the CDR3 is TGTGCCAGCACTCACGACAGGGAGAACACTGAAGCTTTCTTT. The full variable domain, in which reference TRBV2 and TRBJ1-1 provide the parts outside the CDR3, is EPEVTQTPSHQVTQMGQEVILRCVPISNHLYFYWYRQILGQKVEFLVSFYNNEISEKSEIFDDQFSVERPDGSNFTLKIRSTKLEDSAMYFCASTHDRENTEAFFGQGTRLTVV.

This chain connects TRBV3-1 (or the pseudogene TRBV3-2) to TRBJ2-5; D unresolved. In germline, CDR1 is LGHDT, CDR2 YNNKEL (reference sequence). V was clipped by 5 bases and J by 4 bases, with 5 bases between them. The CDR3 consists of 11 residues. CDR3 in amino acids: CASSYRETQYF. CDR3 in DNA: TGTGCCAGCAGCTACAGAGAGACCCAGTACTTC.

V and J are TRBV18 and TRBJ2-2; 9 bases are shared with TRBD1. Per germline, CDR1 KGHSH and CDR2 LQKENI. The CDR3 contains 17 residues. V lost 4 bases and J lost 5; bases outside the gene matches: 11. In DNA form, the CDR3 reads TGTGCCAGCTCACGTGCGCAGGGGACAGGGACTACCGGGGAGCTGTTTTTT. Amino acids: CASSRAQGTGTTGELFF.

The chain carries TRBV3-1 (or the pseudogene TRBV3-2) and TRBJ2-7, with 9 bases that match TRBD1. The germline gives CDR1 LGHDT, CDR2 YNNKEL (reference sequence). This CDR3 has 15 residues. Unmatched junction bases numbered 8, after V lost 5 bases and J lost 3 bases. The CDR3 sequence: CASSGTGTGIYEQYF. The CDR3, as DNA: TGTGCCAGCAGCGGTACCGGGACAGGGATCTACGAGCAGTACTTC.

J is TRBJ1-1 and V is TRBV19; tentative D call: TRBD1 (6 bases). V gave up 1 base and J gave up 8 bases, with 14 bases separating them. Germline V gene lookup returns CDR1 LNHDA and CDR2 SQIVND (reference sequence). The CDR3 consists of 14 residues. CDR3 sequence: CASSIGPRGAEAFF. In DNA, the CDR3 is TGTGCCAGTAGTATAGGCCCACGGGGGGCGGAAGCTTTCTTT.